Sequencing of this T cell receptor beta chain was carried out in a study of T cell responses to AZD1222 COVID-19 vaccine. Overall study results and limits: Sampling that yielded the repertoires occurred only after the peak T cell response.

Some clones are missing from TCRdb's copy, which holds only in-frame ones; the method was immunoSEQ multiplex PCR. The sample holds approximately 150,000 clones, around 92% seen once. Trimming took 0 bases from V and 0 from J, leaving 6 bases between them. Germline CDR1 MNHEY, CDR2 SVGAGI. This CDR3 contains 14 residues. Notes on this clone: What it binds is unknown.

The rearrangement uses TRBV6-5 and TRBJ2-7; D is ambiguous. Sequencing used peripheral blood, obtained on day 0 of AZD1222 vaccination. The TCR comes from an adult in good health. The CDR3 coding sequence is TGTGCCAGCAGTTACTCGAGGAGCTCCTACGAGCAGTACTTC. Translated, it gives CASSYSRSSYEQYF.